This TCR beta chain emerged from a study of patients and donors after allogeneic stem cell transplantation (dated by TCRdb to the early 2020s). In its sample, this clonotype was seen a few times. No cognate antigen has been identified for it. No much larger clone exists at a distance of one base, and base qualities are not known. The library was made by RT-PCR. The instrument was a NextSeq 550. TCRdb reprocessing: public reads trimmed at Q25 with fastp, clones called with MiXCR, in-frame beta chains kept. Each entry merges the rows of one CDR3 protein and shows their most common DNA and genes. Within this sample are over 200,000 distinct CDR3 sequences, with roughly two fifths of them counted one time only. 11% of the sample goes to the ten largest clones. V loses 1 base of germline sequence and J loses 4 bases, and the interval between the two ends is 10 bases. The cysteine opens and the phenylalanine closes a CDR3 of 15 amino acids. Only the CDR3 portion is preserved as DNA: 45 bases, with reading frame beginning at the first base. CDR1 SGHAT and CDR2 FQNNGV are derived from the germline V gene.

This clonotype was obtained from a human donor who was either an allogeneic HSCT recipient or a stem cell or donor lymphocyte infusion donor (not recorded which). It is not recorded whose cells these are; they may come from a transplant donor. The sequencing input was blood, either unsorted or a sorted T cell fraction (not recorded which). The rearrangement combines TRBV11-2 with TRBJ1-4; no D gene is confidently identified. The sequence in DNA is TGTGCCAGCAGCTTAGTGGTCTGGGGTAATGAAAAACTGTTTTTT. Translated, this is CASSLVVWGNEKLFF.